This TCR beta chain was retrieved from a study of cytomegalovirus exposure and HLA in healthy donors. Study background: The 95 to 150 validation repertoires used the same platform as the 650 to 850 first-cohort repertoires, a later analysis reported.

In the case of this clone: The antigen remains undetermined.

Study-level points and caveats: It was 164 TCR beta chains that were listed as cytomegalovirus-associated.

Clones were sequenced by immunoSEQ multiplex PCR, and TCRdb holds only the in-frame ones, with some missing. The profile shows hundreds of thousands of clones, approximately 82% of them singletons. V was pared by 4 bases and J by 4 bases, with 5 bases of the junction left unmatched. The length of the CDR3 is 14 residues. Germline V CDR1 and CDR2: SGDLS, YYNGEE. Sequenced input: PBMCs. The source is a woman between 18 and 29 years old in good health and CMV-seronegative. V and J are TRBV9 and TRBJ1-2; 9 nucleotides align to TRBD1. In DNA form, the CDR3 reads TGTGCCAGCAGCATCCAGACAGGGGGCTATGGCTACACCTTC. Its protein product is CASSIQTGGYGYTF.